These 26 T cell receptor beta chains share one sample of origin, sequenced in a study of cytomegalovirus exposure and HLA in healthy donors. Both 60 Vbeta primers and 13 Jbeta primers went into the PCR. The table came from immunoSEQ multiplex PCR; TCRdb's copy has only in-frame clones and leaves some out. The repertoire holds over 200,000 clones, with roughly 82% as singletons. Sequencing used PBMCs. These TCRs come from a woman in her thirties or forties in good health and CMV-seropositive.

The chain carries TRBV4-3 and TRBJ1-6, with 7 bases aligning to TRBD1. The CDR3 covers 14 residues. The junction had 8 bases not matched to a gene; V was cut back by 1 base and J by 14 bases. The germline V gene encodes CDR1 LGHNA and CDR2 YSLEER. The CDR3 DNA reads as TGCGCCAGCAGCCAAGCGAAGGGGGCCCGAGCCCTCCACTTT. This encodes CASSQAKGARALHF.

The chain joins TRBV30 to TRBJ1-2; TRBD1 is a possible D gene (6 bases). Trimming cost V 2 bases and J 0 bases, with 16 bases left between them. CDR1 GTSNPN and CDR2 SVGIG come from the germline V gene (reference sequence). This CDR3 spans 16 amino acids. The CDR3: CAWSRFTGPSNYGYTF. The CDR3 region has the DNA TGTGCCTGGAGTCGATTTACAGGGCCCTCTAACTATGGCTACACCTTC.

This CDR3 reads CASSSPRLAGGTGELFF. In nucleotides, the CDR3 is TGTGCCAGCAGCTCCCCCCGGCTAGCGGGAGGAACCGGGGAGCTGTTTTTT. This chain uses TRBV13 with TRBJ2-2, with TRBD2 matching 11 bases. The J segment lost 5 bases and the V segment lost 4 bases, leaving 9 bases of the junction unmatched. Germline-derived CDR1 and CDR2 are PRHDT and FYEKMQ (reference sequence). CDR3 size: 17 residues.

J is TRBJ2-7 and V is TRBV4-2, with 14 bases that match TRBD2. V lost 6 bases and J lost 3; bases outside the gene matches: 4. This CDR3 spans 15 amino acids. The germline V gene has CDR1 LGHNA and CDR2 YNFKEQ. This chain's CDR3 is CASRAGTSGGYEQYF. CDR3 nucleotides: TGTGCCAGCAGGGCCGGGACTAGCGGGGGCTACGAGCAGTACTTC.

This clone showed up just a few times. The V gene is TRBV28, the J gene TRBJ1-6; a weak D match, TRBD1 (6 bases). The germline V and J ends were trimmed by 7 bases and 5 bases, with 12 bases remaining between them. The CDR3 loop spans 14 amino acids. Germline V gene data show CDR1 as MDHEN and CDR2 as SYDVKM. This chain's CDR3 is CASIGTYDNSPLHF. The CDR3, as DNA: TGTGCCAGCATCGGGACATACGATAATTCACCCCTCCACTTT.

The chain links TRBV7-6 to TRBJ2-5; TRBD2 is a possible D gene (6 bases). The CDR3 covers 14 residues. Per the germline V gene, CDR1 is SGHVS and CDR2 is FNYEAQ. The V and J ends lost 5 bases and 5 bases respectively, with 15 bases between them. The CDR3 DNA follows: TGTGCCAGCAGCCTAGGTTCGGGGGTTGAGACCCAGTACTTC. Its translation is CASSLGSGVETQYF.

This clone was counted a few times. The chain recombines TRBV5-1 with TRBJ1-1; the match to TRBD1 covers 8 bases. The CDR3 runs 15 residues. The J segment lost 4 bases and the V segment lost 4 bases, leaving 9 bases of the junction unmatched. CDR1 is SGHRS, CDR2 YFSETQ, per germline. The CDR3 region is CASSTRTGTGTEAFF. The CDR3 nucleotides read TGCGCCAGCAGCACCCGGACAGGGACGGGCACTGAAGCTTTCTTT.

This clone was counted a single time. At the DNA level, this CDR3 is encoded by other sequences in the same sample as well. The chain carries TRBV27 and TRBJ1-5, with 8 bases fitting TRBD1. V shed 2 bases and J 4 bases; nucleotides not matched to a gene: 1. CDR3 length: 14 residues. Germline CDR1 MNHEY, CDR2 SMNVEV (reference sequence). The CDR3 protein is CASSLRQGNQPQHF. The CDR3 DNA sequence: TGTGCCAGCAGTTTACGACAGGGGAATCAGCCCCAGCATTTT.

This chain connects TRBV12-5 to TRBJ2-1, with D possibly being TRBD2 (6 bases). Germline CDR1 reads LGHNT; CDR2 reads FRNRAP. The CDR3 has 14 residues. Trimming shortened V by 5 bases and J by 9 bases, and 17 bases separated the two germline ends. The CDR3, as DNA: TGTGCTAGTGGTGCGCGGACGGGGGTAGGTGAGCAGTTCTTC. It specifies CASGARTGVGEQFF.

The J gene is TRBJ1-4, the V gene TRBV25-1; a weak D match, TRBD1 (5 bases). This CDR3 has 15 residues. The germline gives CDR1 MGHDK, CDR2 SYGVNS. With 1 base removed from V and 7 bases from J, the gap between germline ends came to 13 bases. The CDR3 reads CASSELGGGVEKLFF. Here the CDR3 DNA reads TGTGCCAGCAGTGAATTGGGCGGGGGAGTTGAAAAACTGTTTTTT. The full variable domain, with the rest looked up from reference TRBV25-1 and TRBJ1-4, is EADIYQTPRYLVIGTGKKITLECSQTMGHDKMYWYQQDPGMELHLIHYSYGVNSTEKGDLSSESTVSRIRTEHFPLTLESARPSHTSQYLCASSELGGGVEKLFFGSGTQLSVL.

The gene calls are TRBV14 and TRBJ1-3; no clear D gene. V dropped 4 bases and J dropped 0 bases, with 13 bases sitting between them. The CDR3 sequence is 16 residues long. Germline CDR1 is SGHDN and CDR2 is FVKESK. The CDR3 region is CASSPSEVLSGNTIYF. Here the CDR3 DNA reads TGTGCCAGCAGCCCTTCCGAGGTCCTCTCTGGAAACACCATATATTTT.

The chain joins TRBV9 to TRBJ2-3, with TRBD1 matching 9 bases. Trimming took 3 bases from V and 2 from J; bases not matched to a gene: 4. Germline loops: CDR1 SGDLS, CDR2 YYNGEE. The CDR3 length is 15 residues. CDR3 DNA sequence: TGTGCCAGCAGCGCCTACAGGGGGCCCACAGATACGCAGTATTTT. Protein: CASSAYRGPTDTQYF.

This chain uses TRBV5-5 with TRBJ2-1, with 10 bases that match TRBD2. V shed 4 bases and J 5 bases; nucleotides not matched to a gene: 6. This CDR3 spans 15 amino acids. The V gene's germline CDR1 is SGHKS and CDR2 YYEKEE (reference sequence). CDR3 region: CASSRPSGGNNEQFF. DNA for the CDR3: TGTGCCAGCAGCCGCCCTAGCGGGGGTAACAATGAGCAGTTCTTC.

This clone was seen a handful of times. CDR3 nucleotides: TGTGCCATCAGTGACGGGGGACTCCGCACAGATACGCAGTATTTT. Residues: CAISDGGLRTDTQYF. The rearrangement joins TRBV10-3 to TRBJ2-3; D may be TRBD2 (6 bases). Trimming cost V 3 bases and J 1 base, with 11 bases left between them. Germline values: CDR1 ENHRY, CDR2 SYGVKD. The CDR3 covers 15 residues.

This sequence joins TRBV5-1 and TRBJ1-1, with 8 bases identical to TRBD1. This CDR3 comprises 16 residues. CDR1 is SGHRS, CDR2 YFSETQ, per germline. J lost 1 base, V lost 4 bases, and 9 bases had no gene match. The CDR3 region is CASSRTGGPTNTEAFF. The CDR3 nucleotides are TGCGCCAGCAGCCGAACAGGGGGACCAACGAACACTGAAGCTTTCTTT.

The CDR3 bases are TGTGCCAGCAGCCCTACTGGACCGGGACTAGCGGGGGGGCTAAACACCGGGGAGCTGTTTTTT. Translating gives CASSPTGPGLAGGLNTGELFF. The chain couples TRBV7-3 to TRBJ2-2; TRBD2 agrees at 16 bases. This CDR3 contains 21 residues. Germline loops: CDR1 SGHTA, CDR2 FQGTGA. With V trimmed by 5 bases and J by 2 bases, 14 bases remained unmatched.

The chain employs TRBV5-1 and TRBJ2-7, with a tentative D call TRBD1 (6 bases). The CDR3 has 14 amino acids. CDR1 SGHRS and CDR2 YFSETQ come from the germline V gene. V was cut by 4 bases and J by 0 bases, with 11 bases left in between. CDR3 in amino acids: CASSEQGSSYEQYF. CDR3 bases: TGCGCCAGCAGCGAACAGGGATCCTCCTACGAGCAGTACTTC.

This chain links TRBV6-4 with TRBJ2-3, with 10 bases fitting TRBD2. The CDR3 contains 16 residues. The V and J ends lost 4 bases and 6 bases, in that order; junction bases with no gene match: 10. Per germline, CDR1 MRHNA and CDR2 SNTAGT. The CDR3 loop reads CASSANPSGSWDTQYF. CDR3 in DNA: TGTGCCAGCAGTGCAAACCCTAGCGGGAGTTGGGATACGCAGTATTTT.

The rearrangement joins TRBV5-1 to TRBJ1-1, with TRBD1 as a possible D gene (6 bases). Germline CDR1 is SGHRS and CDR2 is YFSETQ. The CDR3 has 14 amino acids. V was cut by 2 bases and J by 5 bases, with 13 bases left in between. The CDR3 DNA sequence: TGCGCCAGCAGCTTCGGGGGAGGGGGGACTGAAGCTTTCTTT. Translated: CASSFGGGGTEAFF.

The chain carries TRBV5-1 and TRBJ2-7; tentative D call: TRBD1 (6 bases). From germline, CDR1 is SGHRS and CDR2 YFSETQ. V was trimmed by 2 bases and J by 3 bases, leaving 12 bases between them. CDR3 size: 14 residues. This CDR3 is CASSFGTGIYEQYF. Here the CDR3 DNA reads TGCGCCAGCAGCTTCGGTACAGGGATCTACGAGCAGTACTTC.

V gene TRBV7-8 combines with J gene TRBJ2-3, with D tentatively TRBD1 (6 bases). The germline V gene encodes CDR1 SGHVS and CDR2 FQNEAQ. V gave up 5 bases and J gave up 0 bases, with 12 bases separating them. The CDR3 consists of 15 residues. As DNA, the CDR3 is TGTGCCAGCAGCCGGACAGAGACAAGCACAGATACGCAGTATTTT. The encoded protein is CASSRTETSTDTQYF.

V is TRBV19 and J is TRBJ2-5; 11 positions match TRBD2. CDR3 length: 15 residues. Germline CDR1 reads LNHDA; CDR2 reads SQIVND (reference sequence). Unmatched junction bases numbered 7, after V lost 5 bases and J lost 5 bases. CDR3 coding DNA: TGTGCCAGTAGTTGGGCCCTAGCGGGAGGCGAGACCCAGTACTTC. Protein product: CASSWALAGGETQYF.

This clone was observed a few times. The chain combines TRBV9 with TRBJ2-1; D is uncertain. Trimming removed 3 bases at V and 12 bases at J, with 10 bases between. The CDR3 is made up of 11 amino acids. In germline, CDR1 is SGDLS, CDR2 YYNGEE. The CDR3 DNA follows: TGTGCCAGCAGCGATCGTAGAGGGCAGTTCTTC. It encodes CASSDRRGQFF. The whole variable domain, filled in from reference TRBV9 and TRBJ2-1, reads DSGVTQTPKHLITATGQRVTLRCSPRSGDLSVYWYQQSLDQGLQFLIQYYNGEERAKGNILERFSAQQFPDLHSELNLSSLELGDSALYFCASSDRRGQFFGPGTRLTVL.

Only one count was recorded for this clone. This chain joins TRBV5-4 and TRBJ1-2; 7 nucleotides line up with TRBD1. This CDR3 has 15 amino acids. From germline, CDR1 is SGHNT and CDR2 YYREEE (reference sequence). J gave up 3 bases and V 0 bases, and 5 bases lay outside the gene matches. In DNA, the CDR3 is TGTGCCAGCAGCTTGGCGGGACAGCCATACTATGGCTACACCTTC. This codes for CASSLAGQPYYGYTF.

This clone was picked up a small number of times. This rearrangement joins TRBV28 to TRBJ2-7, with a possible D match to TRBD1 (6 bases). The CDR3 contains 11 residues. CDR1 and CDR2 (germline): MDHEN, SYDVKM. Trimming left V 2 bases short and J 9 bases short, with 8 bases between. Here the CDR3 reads CASSLTGPQYF. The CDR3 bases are TGTGCCAGCAGTTTAACAGGGCCGCAGTACTTC.

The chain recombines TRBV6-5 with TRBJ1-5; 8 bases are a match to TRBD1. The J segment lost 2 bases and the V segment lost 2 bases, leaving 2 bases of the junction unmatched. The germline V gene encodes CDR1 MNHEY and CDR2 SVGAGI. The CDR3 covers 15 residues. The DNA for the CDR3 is TGTGCCAGCAGTTACGGGACAGGTGGCAATCAGCCCCAGCATTTT. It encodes CASSYGTGGNQPQHF.